The next 24 T cell receptor beta chains were all read from a single sample in a study of PD-1 blockade in classical Hodgkin lymphoma (dated by TCRdb to 2019 to 2021). The time point label, read with the paper, signifies: cycle 1 day 1 (C1D1), immediately before nivolumab initiation. Relapse after autologous stem cell transplantation had occurred in all trial patients, and cohorts A, B and C were distinguished by prior brentuximab vedotin exposure. The method behind the library was the immunoSEQ multiplex PCR assay. TCRdb stores this immuneACCESS table with in-frame sequences only. Part of the clones is absent; in the studies checked, under half of the shortfall reflects unresolved V genes, and no reason is known for the rest. This sample gives 10,000 to 15,000 clones in total; about 90% of them show up just once. Clones ranked in the top ten supply roughly 10% of the sample. The material sequenced was peripheral blood mononuclear cells (PBMCs), taken at baseline. The receptors derive from a human donor with classical Hodgkin lymphoma.

This clone occurred a few times. J is TRBJ2-7 and V is TRBV2; possibly TRBD1 or TRBD2 for D (5 bases each). This CDR3 has 14 amino acids. Germline lookup yields CDR1 SNHLY and CDR2 FYNNEI. Between the trimmed V and J ends, which lost 2 bases and 3 bases, there was a span of 11 bases. CDR3 region: CASSELGRLYEQYF. CDR3 nucleotide sequence: TGTGCCAGCAGTGAATTGGGACGGCTCTACGAGCAGTACTTC.

The V call is TRBV7-9, the J call TRBJ1-1, with D tentatively TRBD1 (6 bases). Germline CDR1 is SEHNR and CDR2 is FQNEAQ (reference sequence). The V and J ends lost 8 bases and 4 bases respectively, with 23 bases between them. The CDR3 spans 16 residues. Here the CDR3 reads CASVSSEGGRGTEAFF. The CDR3 DNA reads TGTGCCAGCGTCAGTTCTGAGGGGGGCAGGGGCACTGAAGCTTTCTTT.

J is TRBJ1-6 and V is TRBV4-2; D might be TRBD1 (5 bases). Germline CDR1 and CDR2: LGHNA and YNFKEQ. CDR3 length: 16 amino acids. V lost 0 bases, J lost 9 bases, and 15 bases lay in between. The CDR3 is CASSQDGDGVVSPLHF. The CDR3 DNA follows: TGTGCCAGCAGCCAAGATGGGGACGGGGTCGTTTCACCCCTCCACTTT.

This clone was recorded once. The chain is built from TRBV7-9 and TRBJ2-7; D not resolved. Trimming left V 3 bases short and J 0 bases short, with 3 bases between. CDR1 is SEHNR, CDR2 FQNEAQ, per germline (reference sequence). The CDR3 is made up of 12 amino acids. CDR3 nucleotide sequence: TGTGCCAGCAGCTTTAGCTCCTACGAGCAGTACTTC. Translating it yields CASSFSSYEQYF.

This clone was seen just once. The rearrangement joins TRBV5-1 to TRBJ2-5; a possible D gene is TRBD1 (5 bases). CDR1 and CDR2 from the germline V gene are SGHRS and YFSETQ. V was shortened by 4 bases and J by 1 base, with 14 bases between the two germline ends. CDR3 length: 15 residues. CDR3 sequence: CASSPPGQGQETQYF. The CDR3 DNA sequence: TGCGCCAGCAGCCCCCCAGGGCAGGGCCAAGAGACCCAGTACTTC.

The chain employs TRBV6-5 and TRBJ1-1, with a tentative D call TRBD1 (5 bases). Trimming stripped 8 bases from V and 0 bases from J, with 16 bases between. The CDR3 has 15 amino acids. The germline V gene has CDR1 MNHEY and CDR2 SVGAGI. The CDR3 reads CASLLSRGMNTEAFF. CDR3 nucleotide sequence: TGTGCCAGCCTCCTCTCCCGGGGGATGAACACTGAAGCTTTCTTT.

The CDR3: CASSLNSNYGYTF. CDR3 DNA sequence: TGCGCCAGCAGCTTGAACAGCAACTATGGCTACACCTTC. The chain links TRBV5-1 to TRBJ1-2; D is unresolved. Looked up from germline, CDR1 is SGHRS and CDR2 is YFSETQ. V lost 1 base, J lost 2 bases, and 6 bases lay in between. The CDR3 extends over 13 amino acids.

This clone was detected a few times. The chain has TRBV6-4 and TRBJ2-3; 10 bases map to TRBD2. The CDR3 spans 17 residues. CDR1 is MRHNA, CDR2 SNTAGT, per germline. With V trimmed by 0 bases and J by 5 bases, 8 bases remained unmatched. The DNA for the CDR3 is TGTGCCAGCAGTGACTCGATCAGCGGGGGGGCCGTAGATACGCAGTATTTT. Protein: CASSDSISGGAVDTQYF.

This clone was observed once. The V gene is TRBV10-3, the J gene TRBJ1-2; D uncertain. This CDR3 is 14 amino acids long. The germline V gene has CDR1 ENHRY and CDR2 SYGVKD. Trimming left V 0 bases short and J 2 bases short, with 7 bases between. CDR3 amino acids: CAISESVPNYGYTF. The CDR3 nucleotides read TGTGCCATCAGTGAGTCGGTCCCGAACTATGGCTACACCTTC.

This clone was picked up one time. V usage is TRBV6-5 and J usage is TRBJ2-7; D is ambiguous. The germline V gene encodes CDR1 MNHEY and CDR2 SVGAGI. The CDR3 spans 13 residues. V dropped 7 bases and J dropped 2 bases, with 12 bases sitting between them. The chain's CDR3 is CASTTRNAYEQYF. The CDR3 DNA is TGTGCCAGCACTACACGAAACGCCTACGAGCAGTACTTC.

The chain has TRBV6-5 and TRBJ2-6; no reliable D call. The V end was cut by 6 bases, the J end by 0 bases, with 9 bases between. Per the germline V gene, CDR1 is MNHEY and CDR2 is SVGAGI. The CDR3 extends over 15 amino acids. CDR3 bases: TGTGCCAGCAGGATTCAGAGCTCTGGGGCCAACGTCCTGACTTTC. Translated: CASRIQSSGANVLTF.

The chain joins TRBV6-5 to TRBJ2-7; 11 bases are a match to TRBD2. J gave up 7 bases and V 8 bases, and 10 bases lay outside the gene matches. CDR3 length: 14 amino acids. Germline V gives CDR1 MNHEY, CDR2 SVGAGI. The DNA for the CDR3 is TGTGCCAGCCACACTAGCGGGGGACCGGGAGAGCAGTACTTC. Its translation: CASHTSGGPGEQYF.

The V and J genes are TRBV5-1 and TRBJ1-2; 7 positions match TRBD1. CDR3 length equals 15 residues. Per germline, CDR1 SGHRS and CDR2 YFSETQ. V was clipped by 0 bases and J by 7 bases; unmatched bases: 9. As DNA, the CDR3 is TGCGCCAGCAGCTTGGAGGGACAGAGCCGTTCTGGCTACACCTTC. It encodes CASSLEGQSRSGYTF.

V is TRBV19 and J is TRBJ1-1; possible D gene TRBD1, 5 bases. In germline, CDR1 is LNHDA, CDR2 SQIVND (reference sequence). This CDR3 has 14 residues. Trimming took 7 bases from V and 3 from J, leaving 15 bases between them. Here the CDR3 reads CASTQEQEDTEAFF. The CDR3 DNA reads as TGTGCCAGTACTCAAGAACAGGAGGACACTGAAGCTTTCTTT.

The CDR3 loop is CASSQAWDAAQHF. The CDR3 region has the DNA TGTGCCAGCAGCCAAGCCTGGGACGCAGCCCAGCATTTT. This chain links TRBV14 with TRBJ1-5; a possible D gene is TRBD1 (5 bases). Trimming cost V 1 base and J 11 bases, with 12 bases left between them. Germline CDR1 and CDR2: SGHDN and FVKESK. The length of the CDR3 is 13 residues. The full variable domain, in which reference TRBV14 and TRBJ1-5 provide the parts outside the CDR3, is EAGVTQFPSHSVIEKGQTVTLRCDPISGHDNLYWYRRVMGKEIKFLLHFVKESKQDESGMPNNRFLAERTGGTYSTLKVQPAELEDSGVYFCASSQAWDAAQHFGDGTRLSIL.

V usage is TRBV7-6 and J usage is TRBJ2-5, with 7 bases identical to TRBD2. The CDR3 spans 13 residues. The junction had 5 bases not matched to a gene; V was cut back by 5 bases and J by 5 bases. The germline V gene has CDR1 SGHVS and CDR2 FNYEAQ. The CDR3 sequence is CASSTRGGETQYF. The CDR3 DNA reads TGTGCCAGCAGCACGAGGGGAGGGGAGACCCAGTACTTC.

This chain connects TRBV14 to TRBJ2-1, with 8 bases identical to TRBD2. The CDR3 has 14 amino acids. V shed 2 bases, J shed 8 bases, and the junction held 5 bases outside the gene matches. Germline CDR1 reads SGHDN; CDR2 reads FVKESK. The chain's CDR3 is CASSQWAGGDEQFF. The CDR3 DNA follows: TGTGCCAGCAGCCAATGGGCGGGGGGCGATGAGCAGTTCTTC.

DNA of the CDR3: TGCGCCAGCACCTCACAGGGAACAGATACGCAGTATTTT. Translation gives CASTSQGTDTQYF. The chain employs TRBV5-1 and TRBJ2-3; tentative D call: TRBD1 (6 bases). In germline, CDR1 is SGHRS, CDR2 YFSETQ. The V end was cut by 6 bases, the J end by 3 bases, with 11 bases between. CDR3 length: 13 amino acids.

V and J are TRBV5-1 and TRBJ2-5, with D unresolved. The CDR3 consists of 12 residues. Trimming removed 0 bases from V and 1 base from J, with 1 base in between. Germline loops: CDR1 SGHRS, CDR2 YFSETQ. The CDR3 protein is CASSLAQETQYF. The DNA of the CDR3 is TGCGCCAGCAGCTTGGCCCAAGAGACCCAGTACTTC. Using reference TRBV5-1 and TRBJ2-5 for the parts outside the CDR3, the full variable domain is KAGVTQTPRYLIKTRGQQVTLSCSPISGHRSVSWYQQTPGQGLQFLFEYFSETQRNKGNFPGRFSGRQFSNSRSEMNVSTLELGDSALYLCASSLAQETQYFGPGTRLLVL.

This chain uses TRBV7-3 with TRBJ2-1, with no clear D. The length of the CDR3 is 17 residues. Trimming took 1 base from V and 0 from J, leaving 13 bases between them. The germline V gene encodes CDR1 SGHTA and CDR2 FQGTGA. CDR3 in amino acids: CASSLRASFGSYNEQFF. CDR3 DNA sequence: TGTGCCAGCAGCTTAAGGGCCAGTTTTGGCTCCTACAATGAGCAGTTCTTC.

The rearrangement joins TRBV6-5 to TRBJ2-7; no clear D. The CDR3 runs to 11 residues. In germline, CDR1 is MNHEY, CDR2 SVGAGI. Trimming shortened V by 7 bases and J by 5 bases, and 9 bases separated the two germline ends. The CDR3 protein is CASTGLDEQYF. The CDR3, as DNA: TGTGCCAGCACCGGGCTCGACGAGCAGTACTTC.

The V call is TRBV5-1, the J call TRBJ2-1; perhaps TRBD1 as D (6 bases). V was trimmed by 4 bases and J by 4 bases, leaving 12 bases between them. Germline V gene sequence: CDR1 SGHRS, CDR2 YFSETQ. The length of the CDR3 is 14 residues. CDR3: CASSPYRAYNEQFF. Written as DNA, the CDR3 is TGCGCCAGCAGCCCGTACAGGGCTTACAATGAGCAGTTCTTC.

V usage is TRBV7-2 and J usage is TRBJ2-1, with 8 bases that match TRBD2. V gave up 3 bases and J gave up 10 bases; unmatched junction bases: 5. The germline V gene has CDR1 SGHTA and CDR2 FQGNSA. The CDR3 consists of 13 residues. CDR3 sequence: CASSFRGGREQFF. For the CDR3, the DNA is TGTGCCAGCAGCTTCCGGGGGGGAAGGGAGCAGTTCTTC.

This rearrangement joins TRBV5-1 to TRBJ1-1, with 12 bases fitting TRBD1. Germline CDR1 reads SGHRS; CDR2 reads YFSETQ. This CDR3 has 18 residues. The trim removed 2 bases at V and 5 bases at J, leaving 13 bases unmatched. CDR3 loop: CASSLAPGQGALGTEAFF. DNA of the CDR3: TGCGCCAGCAGCTTAGCCCCGGGACAGGGGGCTCTAGGGACTGAAGCTTTCTTT.